One and the same sample provided the 22 T cell receptor beta chains below, sequenced in a study of PD-1 blockade in classical Hodgkin lymphoma. Relapse after autologous stem cell transplantation occurred in every patient, and brentuximab vedotin exposure varied. Assay: immunoSEQ multiplex PCR; the TCRdb copy retains only in-frame clones and omits some. The sample includes about 46,000 clones, 65% to 85% of them seen just once. This sample comprised peripheral blood mononuclear cells (PBMCs), obtained at baseline. Receptor source: a human donor with classical Hodgkin lymphoma.

The chain has TRBV11-2 and TRBJ1-1; D gene uncertain. Germline V gene lookup returns CDR1 SGHAT and CDR2 FQNNGV. V lost 5 bases to trimming and J lost 5 bases, with 15 bases between them. The CDR3 extends over 14 amino acids. Here the CDR3 reads CASSPRRGGTEAFF. CDR3 DNA sequence: TGTGCCAGCAGCCCCAGACGGGGTGGGACTGAAGCTTTCTTT.

The chain carries TRBV27 and TRBJ1-2; 7 nucleotides match TRBD1. V lost 6 bases and J lost 2; bases outside the gene matches: 3. CDR1 is MNHEY, CDR2 SMNVEV, per germline (reference sequence). The CDR3 totals 13 residues. The DNA for the CDR3 is TGTGCCAGCAGCCCAGGGGGGAACTATGGCTACACCTTC. This translates into CASSPGGNYGYTF.

This clone was seen just once. This chain connects TRBV7-9 to TRBJ2-6, with D unclear. The CDR3 spans 18 residues. Trimming took 2 bases from V and 1 from J, leaving 15 bases between them. Germline CDR1 SEHNR, CDR2 FQNEAQ (reference sequence). Here the CDR3 reads CASSLRATRLSGANVLTF. The CDR3 coding sequence is TGTGCCAGCAGCTTAAGGGCGACCCGGCTGTCTGGGGCCAACGTCCTGACTTTC.

The genes are TRBV7-6 and TRBJ1-3; the D gene is possibly TRBD1 (5 bases). Germline lookup yields CDR1 SGHVS and CDR2 FNYEAQ. The CDR3 extends over 15 amino acids. Trimming removed 5 bases from V and 0 bases from J, with 11 bases in between. The DNA for the CDR3 is TGTGCCAGCAGCCCCGGACACCCCTCTGGAAACACCATATATTTT. It codes for CASSPGHPSGNTIYF.

The J gene is TRBJ2-7, the V gene TRBV18; D not resolved. Germline-derived CDR1 and CDR2 are KGHSH and LQKENI. The CDR3 is made up of 15 amino acids. Trimming stripped 6 bases from V and 1 base from J, with 16 bases between. The CDR3 coding sequence is TGTGCCAGCTCCCTGTGGCCCGGACGGTCCTACGAGCAGTACTTC. Translation: CASSLWPGRSYEQYF. The full variable domain, rest sourced from reference TRBV18 and TRBJ2-7, is NAGVMQNPRHLVRRRGQEARLRCSPMKGHSHVYWYRQLPEEGLKFMVYLQKENIIDESGMPKERFSAEFPKEGPSILRIQQVVRGDSAAYFCASSLWPGRSYEQYFGPGTRLTVT.

V gene TRBV25-1 combines with J gene TRBJ1-1; a weak D match, TRBD1 (6 bases). CDR3 length: 15 amino acids. Trimming shortened V by 0 bases and J by 5 bases, and 13 bases separated the two germline ends. Looked up from germline, CDR1 is MGHDK and CDR2 is SYGVNS. CDR3 region: CASSEYGQGRTEAFF. As DNA, the CDR3 is TGTGCCAGCAGTGAATACGGTCAGGGGAGGACTGAAGCTTTCTTT.

This rearrangement joins TRBV29-1 to TRBJ1-1; D may be TRBD1 (6 bases). CDR3 length equals 13 residues. The V end was cut by 7 bases, the J end by 1 base, with 13 bases between. Per germline, CDR1 SQVTM and CDR2 ANQGSEA. The CDR3 is CSAKGTSNTEAFF. CDR3 bases: TGCAGCGCTAAAGGGACATCGAACACTGAAGCTTTCTTT.

This chain links TRBV5-5 with TRBJ1-1; D might be TRBD1 (6 bases). V was trimmed by 3 bases and J by 8 bases, leaving 14 bases between them. Germline V gene sequence: CDR1 SGHKS, CDR2 YYEKEE (reference sequence). The CDR3 loop spans 13 amino acids. The CDR3 loop is CASSWLGGLEAFF. The CDR3 coding sequence is TGTGCCAGCAGCTGGCTGGGGGGGCTCGAAGCTTTCTTT. Using reference TRBV5-5 and TRBJ1-1 for the parts outside the CDR3, the full variable domain is DAGVTQSPTHLIKTRGQQVTLRCSPISGHKSVSWYQQVLGQGPQFIFQYYEKEERGRGNFPDRFSARQFPNYSSELNVNALLLGDSALYLCASSWLGGLEAFFGQGTRLTVV.

This rearrangement joins TRBV27 to TRBJ1-1; D unclear. The germline CDR1 and CDR2 sequences are MNHEY and SMNVEV (reference sequence). Trimming took off 3 bases at V and 0 bases at J, with 11 bases between the two ends. The CDR3 is made up of 15 amino acids. The CDR3 nucleotides are TGTGCCAGCAGTTTCAATATAGACATGAACACTGAAGCTTTCTTT. It translates to CASSFNIDMNTEAFF.

CDR3 region: CASSVQGRETQYF. The CDR3, as DNA: TGTGCCAGTAGTGTACAGGGGAGGGAGACCCAGTACTTC. The rearrangement links TRBV19 to TRBJ2-5, with TRBD1 as a possible D gene (7 bases). Trimming removed 5 bases from V and 5 bases from J, with 12 bases in between. This CDR3 comprises 13 residues. The germline CDR1 and CDR2 sequences are LNHDA and SQIVND (reference sequence).

The chain joins TRBV6-6 to TRBJ2-3; D is ambiguous. The germline V gene encodes CDR1 MNHNY and CDR2 SVGAGI (reference sequence). Trimming took 2 bases from V and 2 from J, leaving 8 bases between them. This CDR3 contains 14 residues. CDR3 protein: CASSYGEATDTQYF. The CDR3 DNA follows: TGTGCCAGCAGTTACGGCGAGGCCACAGATACGCAGTATTTT.

This sequence joins TRBV29-1 and TRBJ1-1; 7 bases are a match to TRBD1. CDR1 and CDR2 (germline): SQVTM, ANQGSEA. Trimming removed 7 bases from V and 0 bases from J; junction bases left unmatched: 11. This CDR3 is 15 amino acids long. The CDR3 here is CSATPAGTVNTEAFF. The DNA for the CDR3 is TGCAGCGCGACGCCAGCCGGGACAGTGAACACTGAAGCTTTCTTT.

This clone was seen just once. The rearrangement links TRBV6-4 to TRBJ1-5, with D unresolved. V was shortened by 6 bases and J by 0 bases, with 24 bases between the two germline ends. The CDR3 sequence is 19 residues long. Germline V gene data show CDR1 as MRHNA and CDR2 as SNTAGT. This chain's CDR3 is CASSGVGRPWVYSNQPQHF. DNA of the CDR3: TGTGCCAGCAGCGGAGTGGGCAGGCCATGGGTATATAGCAATCAGCCCCAGCATTTT.

The rearrangement links TRBV27 to TRBJ2-1, with 11 positions matching TRBD2. CDR1 is MNHEY and CDR2 is SMNVEV in the germline V gene (reference sequence). The CDR3 runs 16 residues. Trimming removed 5 bases from V and 4 bases from J; junction bases left unmatched: 7. CDR3 bases: TGTGCCAGCAGTCCCTCGCTAGCGGGAGGTTACAATGAGCAGTTCTTC. Translating gives CASSPSLAGGYNEQFF.

This sequence joins TRBV2 and TRBJ2-4; D not certain. The CDR3 spans 16 residues. CDR1 is SNHLY and CDR2 is FYNNEI in the germline V gene. V was pared by 2 bases and J by 0 bases, with 11 bases between. Written as DNA, the CDR3 is TGTGCCAGCAGTGAAATGGGAACTCAAGCCAAAAACATTCAGTACTTC. Translated, it gives CASSEMGTQAKNIQYF. Full variable domain (remainder filled in from reference TRBV2 and TRBJ2-4): EPEVTQTPSHQVTQMGQEVILRCVPISNHLYFYWYRQILGQKVEFLVSFYNNEISEKSEIFDDQFSVERPDGSNFTLKIRSTKLEDSAMYFCASSEMGTQAKNIQYFGAGTRLSVL.

V usage is TRBV18 and J usage is TRBJ2-3; TRBD1 might be the D (7 bases). The CDR3 consists of 16 residues. Germline CDR1 is KGHSH and CDR2 is LQKENI. Trimming left V 6 bases short and J 1 base short, with 17 bases between. The CDR3 here is CASSSLQGGRTDTQYF. CDR3 nucleotide sequence: TGTGCCAGCTCTTCCCTGCAGGGGGGCCGCACAGATACGCAGTATTTT.

V and J are TRBV10-1 and TRBJ2-5; a weak D match, TRBD1 (5 bases). The J call may be wrong; the DNA end is better matched by TRBJ2-7. This CDR3 has 13 amino acids. Germline CDR1 is WNHNN and CDR2 is SYGVQD (reference sequence). The CDR3 DNA reads as TGCGCCAGCAGCGCGGTAGACAGAAACGAGCAGTACTTC. The encoded protein is CASSAVDRNEQYF.

The V and J genes are TRBV9 and TRBJ1-1, with no clear D. The CDR3 length is 14 residues. Germline assignment: CDR1 SGDLS and CDR2 YYNGEE. Trimming shortened V by 2 bases and J by 1 base, and 9 bases separated the two germline ends. CDR3 bases: TGTGCCAGCAGCGTGAGACAATCGAACACTGAAGCTTTCTTT. Its translation is CASSVRQSNTEAFF.

This clone occurred a few times. The rearrangement links TRBV9 to TRBJ2-2; tentatively, D is TRBD1 (5 bases). The CDR3 sequence is 13 residues long. V was clipped by 4 bases and J by 7 bases, with 11 bases between them. CDR1 is SGDLS and CDR2 is YYNGEE in the germline V gene. CDR3 residues: CASSLSRGGELFF. DNA of the CDR3: TGTGCCAGCAGCCTTAGTAGGGGCGGGGAGCTGTTTTTT.

The V gene is TRBV6-1, the J gene TRBJ1-2; 7 nucleotides agree with TRBD1. Germline values: CDR1 MNHNS, CDR2 SASEGT. This CDR3 comprises 15 residues. Trimming cost V 10 bases and J 3 bases; bases outside gene matches: 14. The DNA of the CDR3 is TGTGCCATCCAGGGGGACCCACCTAGAGACTATGGCTACACCTTC. Protein: CAIQGDPPRDYGYTF.

In nucleotides, the CDR3 is TGTGCAAGTCGCTTGAGTAACAGGGAAGGTCACGAGCAGTACTTC. It encodes CASRLSNREGHEQYF. V is TRBV12-2 and J is TRBJ2-7; TRBD1 is taken as the D call from the table, unchecked against the DNA. TRBV12-2 is termed a pseudogene. The CDR3 has 15 amino acids.

In this sample, this clone turned up once. This sequence joins TRBV20-1 and TRBJ1-1, with D uncertain. Trimming removed 3 bases at V and 6 bases at J, with 8 bases between. The length of the CDR3 is 11 residues. Germline V gene sequence: CDR1 DFQATT, CDR2 SNEGSKA (reference sequence). This chain's CDR3 is CSASRRSEAFF. For the CDR3, the DNA is TGCAGTGCTAGCAGGCGGTCTGAAGCTTTCTTT.